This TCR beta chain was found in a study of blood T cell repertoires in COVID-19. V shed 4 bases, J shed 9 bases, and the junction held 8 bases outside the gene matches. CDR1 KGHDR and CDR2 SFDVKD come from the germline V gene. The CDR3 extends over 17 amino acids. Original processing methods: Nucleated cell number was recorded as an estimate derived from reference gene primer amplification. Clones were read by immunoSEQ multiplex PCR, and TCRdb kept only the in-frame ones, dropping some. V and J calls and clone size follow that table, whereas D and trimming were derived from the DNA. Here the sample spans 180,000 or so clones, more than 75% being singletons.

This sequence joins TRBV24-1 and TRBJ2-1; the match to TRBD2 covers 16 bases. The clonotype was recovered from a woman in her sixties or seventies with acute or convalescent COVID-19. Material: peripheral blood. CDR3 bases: TGTGCCACCAGTGACCCACGGGGACTAGCGGGGGGGAGTGAGCAGTTCTTC. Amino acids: CATSDPRGLAGGSEQFF.